This T cell receptor (beta chain) was observed in a study of OX40 agonist ivuxolimab in advanced cancers. Sequencing used immunoSEQ multiplex PCR; TCRdb keeps in-frame clones, though not all of them. The data contain around 50,000 clones, 79% of them singletons. The V end was cut by 5 bases, the J end by 8 bases, with 18 bases between. CDR1 is MNHEY and CDR2 is SVGAGI in the germline V gene. This CDR3 is 15 amino acids long. The source is an adult with an advanced solid tumor such as melanoma, head and neck, liver or kidney cancer. This chain uses TRBV6-5 with TRBJ1-4; maybe TRBD1 (5 bases). The source was CD4+ or CD8+ T cells sorted from blood, collected in a trial of the OX40 agonist ivuxolimab. The CDR3 nucleotides are TGTGCCAGCAGTCCATACAGCGGGGGGTCGGAAAAACTGTTTTTT. It is translated as CASSPYSGGSEKLFF.